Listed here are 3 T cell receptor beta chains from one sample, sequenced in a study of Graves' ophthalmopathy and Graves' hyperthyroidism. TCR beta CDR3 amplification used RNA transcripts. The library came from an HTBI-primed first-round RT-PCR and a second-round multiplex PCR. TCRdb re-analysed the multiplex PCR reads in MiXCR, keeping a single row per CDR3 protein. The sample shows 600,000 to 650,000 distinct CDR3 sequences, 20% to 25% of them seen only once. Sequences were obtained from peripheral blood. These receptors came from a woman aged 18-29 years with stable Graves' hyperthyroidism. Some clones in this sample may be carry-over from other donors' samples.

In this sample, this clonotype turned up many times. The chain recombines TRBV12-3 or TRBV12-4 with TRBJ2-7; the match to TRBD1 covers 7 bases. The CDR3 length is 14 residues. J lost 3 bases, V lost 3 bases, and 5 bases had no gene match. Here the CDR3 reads CASSFETGYYEQYF. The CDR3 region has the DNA TGTGCCAGCAGTTTCGAGACAGGGTACTACGAGCAGTACTTC.

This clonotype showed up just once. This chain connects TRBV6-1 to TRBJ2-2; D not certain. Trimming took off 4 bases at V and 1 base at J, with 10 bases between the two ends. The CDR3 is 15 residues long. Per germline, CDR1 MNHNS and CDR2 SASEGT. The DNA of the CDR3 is TGTGCCAGCAGTGTACGGCCGGTGAACACCGGGGAGCTGTTTTTT. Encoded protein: CASSVRPVNTGELFF.

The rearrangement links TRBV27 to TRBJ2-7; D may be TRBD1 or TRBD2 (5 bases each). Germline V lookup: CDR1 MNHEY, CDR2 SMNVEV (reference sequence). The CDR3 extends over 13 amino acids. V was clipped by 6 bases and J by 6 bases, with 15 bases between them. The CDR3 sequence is CASSFLLGAEQYF. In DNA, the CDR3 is TGTGCCAGCAGCTTCCTCCTCGGGGCCGAGCAGTACTTC.